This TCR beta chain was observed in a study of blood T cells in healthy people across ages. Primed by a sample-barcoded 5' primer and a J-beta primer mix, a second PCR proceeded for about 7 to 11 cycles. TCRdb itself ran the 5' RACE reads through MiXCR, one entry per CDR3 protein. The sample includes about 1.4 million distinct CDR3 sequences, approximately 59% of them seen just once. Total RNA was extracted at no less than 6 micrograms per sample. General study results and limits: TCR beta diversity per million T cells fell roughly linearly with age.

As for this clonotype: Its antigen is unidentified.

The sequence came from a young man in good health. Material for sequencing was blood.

For the CDR3, the DNA is TGCAGTGCTAGAGATATGAGCGGGGGGGCCGGTAATGAGCAGTTCTTC. Translation: CSARDMSGGAGNEQFF. The V and J genes are TRBV20-1 and TRBJ2-1, with 10 bases matching TRBD2. V was clipped by 0 bases and J by 7 bases; unmatched bases: 9. The CDR3 has 16 amino acids. The germline CDR1 and CDR2 sequences are DFQATT and SNEGSKA (reference sequence).